This T cell receptor beta chain was observed in a study of technical replicates of blood from a few donors. Profiling relied on immunoSEQ multiplex PCR, and the TCRdb table lists in-frame clones only, not all of them. Seen here are about 78,000 clones, more than 85% observed once, and the top ten hold about 0.41%. Trimming removed 5 bases at V and 1 base at J, with 9 bases between. CDR1 SGHAT and CDR2 FQNNGV come from the germline V gene. The CDR3 is 13 amino acids. Sequenced input: T cells isolated from PBMCs. The clonotype originates from a human donor in good health. This rearrangement joins TRBV11-2 to TRBJ2-7, with D tentatively TRBD2 (5 bases). Here the CDR3 reads CASSPGGSYEQYF. Here the CDR3 DNA reads TGTGCCAGCAGCCCCGGAGGTTCCTACGAGCAGTACTTC.